This T cell receptor beta chain was recorded in a study of CD4 T cells in relation to SARS-CoV-2 and coronaviruses. Produced via immunoSEQ multiplex PCR; TCRdb's table is partial and in-frame only. The data show roughly 38,000 clones, 84% seen once. V was trimmed by 6 bases and J by 7 bases, leaving 16 bases between them. This CDR3 has 13 residues. On this clone: Its specificity is unknown.

The clonotype was recovered from an adult with COVID-19. Sample: naive CD4+ T cells from PBMCs, cultured in vitro. Subset: naive CD4+ T cells isolated by negative enrichment. The chain combines TRBV12-3 or TRBV12-4 with TRBJ2-7; D is possibly TRBD2 (6 bases). DNA of the CDR3: TGTGCCAGCAGCCCAGAAGGCGCGGGGGAGCAGTACTTC. Translation gives CASSPEGAGEQYF.